These 15 T cell receptor beta chains share one sample of origin, sequenced in a study of blood T cell repertoires in COVID-19. Repertoires were generated with immunoSEQ multiplex PCR, while TCRdb's copy carries only in-frame clones and drops some. The sample carries some 250,000 clones, around 84% recorded once. Sequenced: PBMCs or T cells enriched from blood (not recorded which). The receptors originated from a young man who had recovered from COVID-19.

The chain links TRBV28 to TRBJ1-2; perhaps TRBD1 as D (6 bases). The V gene lost 3 bases and the J gene lost 5 bases, with 16 bases spanning the gap. CDR1 and CDR2 (germline): MDHEN, SYDVKM. The CDR3 has 15 amino acids. CDR3 bases: TGTGCCAGCAGTTTGCCGGTTGGGGGCGAATATGGCTACACCTTC. Its protein product is CASSLPVGGEYGYTF.

There are a few counts of this clone. This chain uses TRBV11-3 with TRBJ1-2; a possible D gene is TRBD1 (6 bases). The germline V and J ends were trimmed by 5 bases and 0 bases, with 19 bases remaining between them. Per germline, CDR1 SGHNT and CDR2 YENEEA. The length of the CDR3 is 17 residues. CDR3 coding DNA: TGTGCCAGCAGCCCAAACAGGGACCAACCCGCTAACTATGGCTACACCTTC. Translation gives CASSPNRDQPANYGYTF.

The V and J genes are TRBV5-1 and TRBJ2-1; the match to TRBD2 covers 12 bases. The CDR3 is made up of 18 amino acids. After removal of 0 bases from V and 3 bases from J, the junction contained 7 bases not matched to a gene. Germline V lookup: CDR1 SGHRS, CDR2 YFSETQ. The CDR3 loop reads CASSLVASGGADYNEQFF. In DNA form, the CDR3 reads TGCGCCAGCAGCTTGGTGGCTAGCGGGGGGGCCGACTACAATGAGCAGTTCTTC.

The count of this clone is one. Within the sample, other DNA sequences also encode this same CDR3. This chain links TRBV27 with TRBJ1-2, with D maybe TRBD1 (5 bases). Trimming stripped 6 bases from V and 2 bases from J, with 10 bases between. The CDR3 runs 13 residues. Germline-derived CDR1 and CDR2 are MNHEY and SMNVEV (reference sequence). The CDR3 DNA is TGTGCCAGCAGCCGCGACAGAAACTATGGCTACACCTTC. It yields the protein CASSRDRNYGYTF.

This chain uses TRBV27 with TRBJ2-1; 8 bases align to TRBD2. This CDR3 has 17 residues. CDR1 is MNHEY, CDR2 SMNVEV, per germline (reference sequence). Germline trimming cut 0 bases from V and 4 bases from J; bases unmatched to any gene: 8. CDR3 bases: TGTGCCAGCAGTTTATCGGCGGGAGGAGCTTGGTACAATGAGCAGTTCTTC. Its translation is CASSLSAGGAWYNEQFF.

The chain recombines TRBV10-2 with TRBJ1-2, with 9 bases matching TRBD1. The V gene end was trimmed by 5 bases and the J gene end by 7 bases; junction bases not matched to a gene: 14. In germline, CDR1 is WSHSY, CDR2 SAAADI. CDR3 length: 16 residues. The CDR3 DNA is TGCGCCAGCAGTACACCGGGACAGGGTGGTGCCGGTGGCTACACCTTC. Protein sequence: CASSTPGQGGAGGYTF.

The chain employs TRBV5-1 and TRBJ2-2, with 10 bases aligning to TRBD2. The V and J ends lost 5 bases and 2 bases, in that order; junction bases with no gene match: 9. Germline V gene data show CDR1 as SGHRS and CDR2 as YFSETQ. The CDR3 runs 17 residues. CDR3 in DNA: TGCGCCAGCAGACCCCAAGCGGGGGGGGGAAACACCGGGGAGCTGTTTTTT. Encoded protein: CASRPQAGGGNTGELFF.

The CDR3 DNA sequence: TGTGCCAGGAAAAGGGGTTGTAGGGGCGACACTGAAAAACTGTTTTTT. This translates into CARKRGCRGDTEKLFF. The gene calls are TRBV14 and TRBJ1-4, with a weak D call TRBD1 (5 bases). The CDR3 is 16 amino acids. With 9 bases removed from V and 7 bases from J, the gap between germline ends came to 24 bases. Germline CDR1 SGHDN, CDR2 FVKESK.

V is TRBV27 and J is TRBJ1-5; D call uncertain. This CDR3 comprises 12 residues. V gave up 11 bases and J gave up 1 base, with 9 bases separating them. The germline CDR1 and CDR2 sequences are MNHEY and SMNVEV (reference sequence). The CDR3 nucleotides are TGTGCCGCAGGAGGGAGCAATCAGCCCCAGCATTTT. Translating it yields CAAGGSNQPQHF.

The chain couples TRBV10-1 to TRBJ2-5, with 7 bases lining up with TRBD1. Germline CDR1 WNHNN, CDR2 SYGVQD (reference sequence). With 3 bases clipped from V and 4 bases from J, the junction kept 8 bases outside the gene matches. The CDR3 covers 15 residues. The CDR3 coding sequence is TGCGCCAGCAGTGACGTACAGGGGAATGTAGAGACCCAGTACTTC. Translated, it gives CASSDVQGNVETQYF.

The chain links TRBV4-2 to TRBJ2-7; a weak D match, TRBD1 (5 bases). Germline V CDR1 and CDR2: LGHNA, YNFKEQ. V gave up 8 bases and J gave up 5 bases, with 22 bases separating them. The CDR3 runs to 15 residues. The CDR3 DNA reads TGTGCCAGCGGTTTTGCTTCGGACATACTCGACGAGCAGTACTTC. Residues: CASGFASDILDEQYF.

The V gene is TRBV13, the J gene TRBJ1-2; perhaps TRBD1 as D (6 bases). The V gene lost 3 bases and the J gene lost 7 bases, with 15 bases spanning the gap. The CDR3 has 14 residues. CDR1 and CDR2 (germline): PRHDT, FYEKMQ (reference sequence). Here the CDR3 DNA reads TGTGCCAGCAGCTTTCAGGGGCCTAGGGGTGGCTACACCTTC. Amino acids: CASSFQGPRGGYTF.

This chain links TRBV15 with TRBJ1-5; D is possibly TRBD1 (5 bases). The CDR3 has 14 amino acids. The germline CDR1 and CDR2 sequences are LNHNV and YYDKDF (reference sequence). V gave up 4 bases and J gave up 4 bases, with 11 bases separating them. CDR3 in amino acids: CATSIFTGNQPQHF. CDR3 in DNA: TGTGCCACCAGCATATTTACAGGTAATCAGCCCCAGCATTTT.

This sequence joins TRBV27 and TRBJ1-5, with D unresolved. Between the trimmed V and J ends, which lost 3 bases and 7 bases, there was a span of 13 bases. Per the germline V gene, CDR1 is MNHEY and CDR2 is SMNVEV (reference sequence). The CDR3 consists of 14 residues. Here the CDR3 DNA reads TGTGCCAGCAGTTTGCGGACCAGCGGCCAGCCCCAGCATTTT. This codes for CASSLRTSGQPQHF.

The chain combines TRBV30 with TRBJ1-1, with TRBD1 identical over 8 bases. Trimming took 3 bases from V and 1 from J; bases not matched to a gene: 16. Germline V gives CDR1 GTSNPN, CDR2 SVGIG (reference sequence). CDR3 size: 18 residues. The CDR3 loop reads CAWSGPRQGAKPNTEAFF. CDR3 nucleotides: TGTGCCTGGAGCGGGCCTCGGCAGGGGGCTAAGCCGAACACTGAAGCTTTCTTT.